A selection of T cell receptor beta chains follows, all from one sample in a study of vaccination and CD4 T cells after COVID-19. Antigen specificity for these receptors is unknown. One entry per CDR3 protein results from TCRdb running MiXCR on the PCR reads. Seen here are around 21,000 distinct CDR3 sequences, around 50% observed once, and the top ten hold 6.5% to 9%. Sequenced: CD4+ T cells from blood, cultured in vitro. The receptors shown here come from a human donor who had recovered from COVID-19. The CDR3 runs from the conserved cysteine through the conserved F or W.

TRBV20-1 CSARDRVRNTGELFF
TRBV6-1 CASRRDRANEKLFF
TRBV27 CASSFAGTNYGYTF
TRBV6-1 CASSRHSQETQYF
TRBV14 CASSQDVWRGRNRSTEAFF
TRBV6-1 CASNLDLSRMDTEAFF
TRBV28 CASSLFAGAGTQYF
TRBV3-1 CASSHPNKAYEQYF
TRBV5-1 CASSGGTGEYTEAFF
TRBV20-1 CSAVYSNQPQHF
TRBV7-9 CASSPGRSETQYF
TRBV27 CASSEKQGLSNQPQHF
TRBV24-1 CATSDPQGTGSYEQYF
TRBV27 CASRSWTSQSYNEQFF
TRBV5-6 CASSRTAYSGYTF
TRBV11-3 CASSPRGRAQETQYF
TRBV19 CASSFGSNTEAFF
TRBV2 CASSGQGFSNQPQHF
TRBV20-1 CSAKGQGGVYGYTF
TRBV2 CASSEGTGWGYTF
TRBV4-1 CASRSLNEDSGPQHF
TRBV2 CASTSPGANTQYF
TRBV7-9 CASSSPGIAKLFF
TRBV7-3 CASSPRGRGPPETQYF
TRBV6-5 CASSSQAGRYEQYF
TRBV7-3 CASSASGEGKQYF
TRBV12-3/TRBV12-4 CASSLSGKGSPLHF
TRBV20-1 CSAQIARAGELFF
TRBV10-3 CAISGASGSSEDTQYF
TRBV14 CASSQASPEYYGYTF
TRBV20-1 CSASALDLYNSPLHF
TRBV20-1 CSANVQNTEAFF
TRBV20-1 CSVGDREFNQPQHF
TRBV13 CASSPTRQGGWTQYF
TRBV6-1 CASSPGRDRSNSPLHF
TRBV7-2 CASSLFMGTGQPQHF
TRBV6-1 CASSEVGLQHF
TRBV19 CASSTDGSYEQYF
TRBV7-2 CASRKAGGPTDTQYF
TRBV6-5 CASSYIMNTEAFF
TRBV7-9 CASTLLTGTGEQYF
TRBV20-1 CSAGTSGDEQYF
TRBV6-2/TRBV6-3 CASSYLPRAGNQPQHF
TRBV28 CASSLGGVGAFF
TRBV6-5 CASSYSGGYDNSPLHF
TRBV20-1 CSARYPWDPNSPYEQYF
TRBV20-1 CSARGTFIYEQYF
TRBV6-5 CASSFPETSYNSPLHF
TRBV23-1 CASSEQGTDTQYF
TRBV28 CASSGPDGPRETQYF
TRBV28 CASSLSQWAQHF
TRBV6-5 CASSFSRQGGYGYTF